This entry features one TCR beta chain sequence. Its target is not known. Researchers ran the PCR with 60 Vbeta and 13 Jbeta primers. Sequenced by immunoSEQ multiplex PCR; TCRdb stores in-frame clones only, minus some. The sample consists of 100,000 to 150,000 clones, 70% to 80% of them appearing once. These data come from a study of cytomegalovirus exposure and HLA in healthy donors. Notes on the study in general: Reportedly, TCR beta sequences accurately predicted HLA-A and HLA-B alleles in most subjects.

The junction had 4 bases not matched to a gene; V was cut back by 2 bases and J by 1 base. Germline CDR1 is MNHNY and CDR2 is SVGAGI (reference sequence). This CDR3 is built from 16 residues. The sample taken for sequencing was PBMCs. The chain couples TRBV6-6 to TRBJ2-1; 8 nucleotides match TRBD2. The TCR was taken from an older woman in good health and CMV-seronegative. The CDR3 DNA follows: TGTGCCAGCAGTTACCGCGGGAGGCGGTCCTACAATGAGCAGTTCTTC. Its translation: CASSYRGRRSYNEQFF.